This T cell receptor beta chain stems from a study of T cells in localized non-small cell lung cancer. Produced via immunoSEQ multiplex PCR; TCRdb's table is partial and in-frame only. The table includes some 130,000 clones, about 90% detected once. Broader study findings: The highest T cell clonality was in uninvolved adjacent lung, above tumor.

V dropped 0 bases and J dropped 1 base, with 11 bases sitting between them. The CDR3 sequence is 16 residues long. Per the germline V gene, CDR1 is LNHNV and CDR2 is YYDKDF (reference sequence). For this clone: The antigen is not known.

V and J are TRBV15 and TRBJ2-3; D may be TRBD1 (5 bases). This TCR was sampled from a female donor older than 55 with stage I lung adenocarcinoma. The sample here was peripheral blood, taken before any cancer treatment. CDR3 sequence: CATSRDNKGRTDTQYF. In nucleotides, the CDR3 is TGTGCCACCAGCAGAGATAATAAGGGGCGCACAGATACGCAGTATTTT.